This TCR beta chain was obtained from a study of cytomegalovirus exposure and HLA in healthy donors. In germline, CDR1 is LNHDA, CDR2 SQIVND (reference sequence). Trimming removed 1 base at V and 6 bases at J, with 15 bases between. This CDR3 is 15 amino acids long. The primer mix had 60 Vbeta and 13 Jbeta primers. Some clones are missing from TCRdb's copy, which holds only in-frame ones; the method was immunoSEQ multiplex PCR. The sample records 100,000 to 150,000 clones, about three quarters being singletons. The specimen was PBMCs. The sequence came from a man in his fifties or sixties in good health and CMV-seropositive. This rearrangement joins TRBV19 to TRBJ2-5; TRBD2 is a possible D gene (6 bases). The chain's CDR3 is CASSIVGTEGKTQYF. CDR3 DNA: TGTGCCAGTAGTATAGTGGGAACGGAGGGAAAGACCCAGTACTTC.